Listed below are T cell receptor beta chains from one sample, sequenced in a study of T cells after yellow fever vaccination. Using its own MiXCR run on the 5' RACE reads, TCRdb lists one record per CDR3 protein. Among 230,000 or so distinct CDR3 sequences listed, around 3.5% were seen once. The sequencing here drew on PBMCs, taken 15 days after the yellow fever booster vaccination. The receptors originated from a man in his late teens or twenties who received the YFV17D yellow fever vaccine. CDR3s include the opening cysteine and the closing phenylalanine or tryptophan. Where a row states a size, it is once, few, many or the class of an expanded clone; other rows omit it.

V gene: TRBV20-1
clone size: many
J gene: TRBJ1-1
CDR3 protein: CSAMRQMNTEAFF

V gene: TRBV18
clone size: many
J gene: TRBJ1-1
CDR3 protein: CASSPQSKPNTEAFF

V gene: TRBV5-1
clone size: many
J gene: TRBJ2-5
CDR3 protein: CASSSGTPNQETQYF

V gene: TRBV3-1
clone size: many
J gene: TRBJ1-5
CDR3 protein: CASSEGSGGNQPQHF

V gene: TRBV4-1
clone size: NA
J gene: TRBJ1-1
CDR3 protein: CASSQDPTDYTEAFF

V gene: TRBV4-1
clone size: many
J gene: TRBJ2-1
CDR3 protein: CASSQGISGGGSYNEQFF

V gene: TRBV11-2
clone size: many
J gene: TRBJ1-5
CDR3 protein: CASSLDHTNQPQHF

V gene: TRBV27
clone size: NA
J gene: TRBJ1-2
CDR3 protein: CASSQGPASGGYTF

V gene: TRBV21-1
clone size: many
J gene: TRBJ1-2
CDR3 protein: CASSKRGPPVYGYTF

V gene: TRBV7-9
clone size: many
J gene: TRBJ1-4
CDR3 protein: CASSLGDGLTNEKLFF

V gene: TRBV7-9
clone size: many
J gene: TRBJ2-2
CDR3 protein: CASSPPGLATTGELFF

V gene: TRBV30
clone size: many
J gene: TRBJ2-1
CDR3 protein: CAWSLAGESSYNEQFF

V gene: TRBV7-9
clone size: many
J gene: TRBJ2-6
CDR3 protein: CASSSLRSGANVLTF

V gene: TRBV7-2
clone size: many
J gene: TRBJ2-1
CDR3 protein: CASSLLPRQVHNEQFF

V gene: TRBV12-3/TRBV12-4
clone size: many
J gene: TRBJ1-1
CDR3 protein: CASSSWGRNTEAFF

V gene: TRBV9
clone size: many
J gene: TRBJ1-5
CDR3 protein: CASSVGGQVGQPQHF

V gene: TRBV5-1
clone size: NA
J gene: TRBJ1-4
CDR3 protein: CASSRTPTNEKLFF

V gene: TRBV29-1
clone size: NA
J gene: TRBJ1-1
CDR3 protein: CSASRDRGNTEAFF

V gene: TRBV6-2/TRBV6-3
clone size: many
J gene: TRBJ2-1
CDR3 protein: CASSRSGELGYNEQFF

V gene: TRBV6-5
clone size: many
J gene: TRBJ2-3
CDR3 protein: CASKQGGGTQYF

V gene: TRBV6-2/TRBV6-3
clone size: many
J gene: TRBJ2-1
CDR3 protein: CASSYWTDEQFF

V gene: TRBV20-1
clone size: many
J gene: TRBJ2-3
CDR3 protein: CSALDAGRSTDTQYF

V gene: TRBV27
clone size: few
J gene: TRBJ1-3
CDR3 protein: CASSLRGPGSGNTIYF

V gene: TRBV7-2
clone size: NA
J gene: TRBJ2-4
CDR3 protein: CASSPERAKNIQYF

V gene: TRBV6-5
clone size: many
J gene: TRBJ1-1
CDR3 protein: CASTPRPTGHTEAFF

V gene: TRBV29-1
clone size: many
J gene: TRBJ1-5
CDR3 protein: CSVRDRDQPQHF

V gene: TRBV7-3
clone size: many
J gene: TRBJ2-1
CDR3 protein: CASSRGGSYNEQFF

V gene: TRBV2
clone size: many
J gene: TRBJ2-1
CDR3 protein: CASRGGFLSYNEQFF

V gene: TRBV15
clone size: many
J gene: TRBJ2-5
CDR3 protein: CATSRHGGPEKTQYF

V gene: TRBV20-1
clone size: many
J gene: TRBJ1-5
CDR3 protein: CSAPEGRGDNQPQHF

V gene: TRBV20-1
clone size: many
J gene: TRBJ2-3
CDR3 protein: CSARGGRGDTQYF

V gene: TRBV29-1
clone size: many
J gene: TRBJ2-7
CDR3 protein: CSVEDGDSADF

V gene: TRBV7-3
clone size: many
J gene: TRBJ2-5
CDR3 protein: CASSLLAWETQYF

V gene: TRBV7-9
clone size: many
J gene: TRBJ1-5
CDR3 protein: CASSPIQGLGNQPQHF

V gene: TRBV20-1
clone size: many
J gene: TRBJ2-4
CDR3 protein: CSALRGRGGNIQYF

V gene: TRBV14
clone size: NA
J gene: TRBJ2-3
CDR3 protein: CASSQFQGLAGNHPTDTQYF

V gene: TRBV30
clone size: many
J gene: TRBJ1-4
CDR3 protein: CAWRTGVELFF

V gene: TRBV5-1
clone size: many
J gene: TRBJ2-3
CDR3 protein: CASSTPAGTDTQYF

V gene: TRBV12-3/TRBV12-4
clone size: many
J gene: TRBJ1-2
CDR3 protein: CASSGQGESGYTF

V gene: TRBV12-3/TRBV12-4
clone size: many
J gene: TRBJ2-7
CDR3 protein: CASSRTSDSYEQYF